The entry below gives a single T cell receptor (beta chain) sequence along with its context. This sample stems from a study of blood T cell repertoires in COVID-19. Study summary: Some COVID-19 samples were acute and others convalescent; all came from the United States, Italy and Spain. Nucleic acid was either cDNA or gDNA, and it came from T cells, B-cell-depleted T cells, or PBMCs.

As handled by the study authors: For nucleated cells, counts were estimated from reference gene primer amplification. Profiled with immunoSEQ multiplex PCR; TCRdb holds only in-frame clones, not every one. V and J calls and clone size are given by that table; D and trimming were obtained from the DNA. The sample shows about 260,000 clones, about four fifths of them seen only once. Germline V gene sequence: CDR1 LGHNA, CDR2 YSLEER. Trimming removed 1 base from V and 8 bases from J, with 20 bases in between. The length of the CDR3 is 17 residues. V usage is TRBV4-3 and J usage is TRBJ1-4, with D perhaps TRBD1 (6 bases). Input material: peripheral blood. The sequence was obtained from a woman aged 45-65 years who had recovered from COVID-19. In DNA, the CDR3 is TGCGCCAGCAGCCAAGGGACAGCATGGGACGGGAAAGAAAAACTGTTTTTT. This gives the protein CASSQGTAWDGKEKLFF.